The T cell receptor (beta chain) described here comes from a study of blood T cells in healthy people across ages. Study-level background: Capturing about one barcoded beta molecule per two T cells was achieved by template switching.

There are many counts of this clonotype. Its antigen remains unidentified. Primed by a sample-barcoded 5' primer and a J-beta primer mix, a second PCR proceeded for about 7 to 11 cycles. The yield of each sample was at least 2.5 million CDR3-containing paired-end reads. From the 5' RACE reads, TCRdb called clonotypes with MiXCR, one entry per CDR3 protein. The repertoire holds 800,000 or so distinct CDR3 sequences, with about 45% as singletons. Study-level points and caveats: Estimates based on one million T cells were treated as lower bounds. Any changes in expanded clonotypes were possibly confounded, as donor CMV status remained unknown.

Germline V lookup: CDR1 DFQATT, CDR2 SNEGSKA (reference sequence). The CDR3 contains 13 residues. Sequenced input: blood. The V gene is TRBV20-1, the J gene TRBJ2-5; 9 bases line up with TRBD2. The sequence was collected from an elderly man in good health. CDR3: CRPVSGSSETQYF. CDR3 DNA: TGCAGACCCGTTAGCGGGAGTTCAGAGACCCAGTACTTC.